Below, 8 T cell receptor beta chains from the same sample are listed, as sequenced in a study of blood T cell repertoires in COVID-19. The assay was immunoSEQ multiplex PCR, and TCRdb's table has in-frame clones only and misses some. This table has 210,000 or so clones, 86% appearing once. Material: PBMCs or T cells enriched from blood (not recorded which). The receptor set was obtained from a woman aged 45-65 years in a cohort exposed to, infected with or recovered from COVID-19 (not recorded which).

Details on this clone: The same CDR3 also results from other DNA sequences found in this sample. The gene calls are TRBV7-2 and TRBJ2-2; weak D call: TRBD2 (5 bases). The V gene lost 3 bases and the J gene lost 5 bases, with 7 bases spanning the gap. The V gene's germline CDR1 is SGHTA and CDR2 FQGNSA. The CDR3 spans 13 residues. CDR3 sequence (DNA): TGTGCCAGCAGCTTCACTAGAACCGGGGAGCTGTTTTTT. Translating it yields CASSFTRTGELFF.

By share, this clone counts as medium-sized. The CDR3, as DNA: TGTGCCACCAGCAGAGACCTGGCTAGCGGGGTTTACAATGAGCAGTTCTTC. As protein: CATSRDLASGVYNEQFF. This chain uses TRBV15 with TRBJ2-1; 9 nucleotides match TRBD2. The CDR3 is 17 residues long. Germline V gene data show CDR1 as LNHNV and CDR2 as YYDKDF (reference sequence). V shed 0 bases, J shed 4 bases, and the junction held 7 bases outside the gene matches.

V gene TRBV19 combines with J gene TRBJ2-2, with TRBD2 identical over 7 bases. In germline, CDR1 is LNHDA, CDR2 SQIVND (reference sequence). V gave up 6 bases and J gave up 2 bases; unmatched junction bases: 15. The CDR3 runs to 18 residues. The CDR3 DNA reads TGTGCCAGTAGCCTTCCGACATGGGGAGGGAGTAACACCGGGGAGCTGTTTTTT. This codes for CASSLPTWGGSNTGELFF.

This clone was observed a few times. The chain links TRBV7-9 to TRBJ1-1; 8 bases line up with TRBD1. Germline V lookup: CDR1 SEHNR, CDR2 FQNEAQ (reference sequence). The CDR3 loop spans 14 amino acids. The V segment lost 5 bases and the J segment 1 base; nucleotides outside the gene matches: 3. CDR3 in DNA: TGTGCCAGCAGCGCCGGACAGGGGAACACTGAAGCTTTCTTT. Amino acids: CASSAGQGNTEAFF.

The CDR3 region is CASSQTPLRWNTEAFF. CDR3 coding DNA: TGTGCCAGCTCGCAGACCCCGTTGAGGTGGAACACTGAAGCTTTCTTT. The chain couples TRBV18 to TRBJ1-1; D is undetermined. The CDR3 is made up of 16 amino acids. CDR1 is KGHSH and CDR2 is LQKENI in the germline V gene. V lost 6 bases and J 1 base, leaving 18 bases between the germline ends.

The chain recombines TRBV11-2 with TRBJ1-6; 10 bases agree with TRBD1. The germline V gene encodes CDR1 SGHAT and CDR2 FQNNGV. This CDR3 has 16 residues. Trimming cost V 4 bases and J 10 bases; bases outside gene matches: 10. CDR3 region: CASSSRRQGAYSPLHF. The CDR3 nucleotides read TGTGCCAGCAGCTCCAGGAGACAGGGGGCTTACTCACCCCTCCACTTT.

V is TRBV5-6 and J is TRBJ1-4; TRBD1 agrees at 7 bases. Germline assignment: CDR1 SGHDT and CDR2 YYEEEE. The CDR3 is made up of 15 amino acids. After removal of 0 bases from V and 8 bases from J, the junction contained 7 bases not matched to a gene. CDR3 nucleotides: TGTGCCAGCAGCTTGGCCCGACAGGGTTACGAAAAACTGTTTTTT. It encodes CASSLARQGYEKLFF.

The chain links TRBV5-4 to TRBJ2-2, with TRBD1 as a possible D gene (5 bases). V lost 0 bases and J 1 base, leaving 7 bases between the germline ends. This CDR3 region has 15 residues. CDR1 is SGHNT and CDR2 is YYREEE in the germline V gene (reference sequence). The CDR3 spells CASSLVGQNTGELFF. In DNA form, the CDR3 reads TGTGCCAGCAGCTTGGTAGGACAGAACACCGGGGAGCTGTTTTTT. Supplemented by reference TRBV5-4 and TRBJ2-2, the full variable domain reads ETGVTQSPTHLIKTRGQQVTLRCSSQSGHNTVSWYQQALGQGPQFIFQYYREEENGRGNFPPRFSGLQFPNYSSELNVNALELDDSALYLCASSLVGQNTGELFFGEGSRLTVL.